One TCR beta chain is described in this entry. This clonotype was seen at least ten times. Its antigen is unknown. No base quality values were provided; no much bigger clone lies one nucleotide off. Moderately to severely active disease, a Clinical Activity Score of at least 3, a NOSPECS grade of at least 4, and a duration under 3 months were present in ophthalmopathy patients. The study excluded patients with uncontrolled infections, other autoimmune diseases, pregnancy or lactation. Diagnoses relied on clinical symptoms, serum thyroxine and TRAb, thyroid ultrasound and orbital computed tomography. PBMCs were separated from 10 ml of fresh peripheral blood using Ficoll-Paque density gradient centrifugation. Total RNA was extracted with Trizol reagent, and quality was checked on an Agilent 2100 Bioanalyzer. The CDR3 has 15 amino acids, counting the end cysteine and phenylalanine. The retained sequence is limited to the CDR3, 45 bases, with the frame set at the first base. Taken from the germline V gene, the CDR1 and CDR2 loops are SGHTA and FQGTGA. The junction carries 14 bases between V and J, which are trimmed by 2 bases and 7 bases respectively.

This entry belongs to a study of T cells in Graves' hyperthyroidism and ophthalmopathy (dated by TCRdb to between 2017 and 2020). At the level of the whole study: Peripheral blood samples were taken at initial diagnosis, before any treatment was given. According to the paper, TCR Vbeta CDR3 sequencing was carried out on some 130 peripheral blood samples, which came from 40 to 45 ophthalmopathy, around 75 hyperthyroidism and roughly 17 progressor patients. The study also compared thyroid tissue and blood T-cell repertoires from about six Graves' hyperthyroidism patients. The roughly 94 discovery patients were randomly split 7:3 into training and test sets. To identify TCR V-J signatures that set the groups apart, the researchers used a discovery cohort of 100 patients, made up of around 42 with Graves' ophthalmopathy and around 58 with stable Graves' hyperthyroidism. Whether ophthalmopathy could be predicted prospectively was tested in an independent validation cohort made up of roughly 20 hyperthyroidism patients plus 17 patients who later progressed to ophthalmopathy. After blood sampling, hyperthyroidism patients were treated with methimazole at a starting dose of 30 mg daily, and ophthalmopathy patients were treated with high-dose intravenous methylprednisolone.

General findings and caveats noted by the study authors: In validation, the model predicted progression to ophthalmopathy a median of around 6.5 months before onset, with roughly 71% sensitivity and more than 72% specificity. No statistical method was used to fix the sample size in advance, and group allocation was not hidden from the investigators. A 13 V-J signature model separated ophthalmopathy from stable hyperthyroidism, with 87.88% sensitivity and 81% to 82% specificity in cross-validation and 80%/75% in testing. Blood samples also contained most of the expanded thyroid clonotypes (frequency above 0.001), which suggests that blood repertoires may reflect thyroid immune responses.

The TCR beta CDR3 regions were amplified from the RNA transcripts. For the first round of RT-PCR on the TCR CDR3, the HTBI primer set was used together with the Qiagen OneStep RT-PCR kit. Libraries were constructed in a second round of multiplex PCR, after which size selection and purification were performed. Libraries were sequenced paired-end with 100 bp reads on an Illumina HiSeq2000. Per the authors' processing: Raw data were processed with SOAPnuke, discarding reads with adapters, uncalled bases, mean Phred below 15, or no exact constant-primer or identifier match. High-quality paired reads were merged with COPE v1.2.5, and unique nucleotide sequences were defined as clonotypes. MiTCR v1.1 was used to align clonotypes to the IMGT TRBV, TRBD and TRBJ reference segments. Only V-J combinations with frequency above 0.0001, covering 98% to 99.2% of repertoires, were analysed. A TCS score was defined as the ratio between F50 (clonal expansion) and ExV (chaos), using BLOSUM62-based TCRdist between CDR3 peptides within each V-J. Welch's t-statistics and random forest reduced 500 to 550 V-J features to under 15, which were used in a naive Bayes classifier (R e1071). In TCRdb, the public reads were trimmed at Q25 with fastp and aligned with MiXCR, with productive beta chains retained. Every entry covers one CDR3 protein and lists the most common genes and DNA from its rows. These V and J calls rely on TCRdb rather than the paper's analysis. The sample table lists nearly 600,000 distinct CDR3 sequences, around 14% of them with a count of one. The leading ten clones occupy less than 9% of the sample.

This receptor was identified in a woman aged 18-35 years with Graves' ophthalmopathy. Recombination connected TRBV7-3 to TRBJ2-2, with TRBD2 perhaps the D gene, on 5 matching bases. Sequenced material: blood. The CDR3: CASSLGGAQDGELFF. The nucleotide sequence reads TGTGCCAGCAGCTTAGGAGGAGCCCAAGACGGGGAGCTGTTTTTT.